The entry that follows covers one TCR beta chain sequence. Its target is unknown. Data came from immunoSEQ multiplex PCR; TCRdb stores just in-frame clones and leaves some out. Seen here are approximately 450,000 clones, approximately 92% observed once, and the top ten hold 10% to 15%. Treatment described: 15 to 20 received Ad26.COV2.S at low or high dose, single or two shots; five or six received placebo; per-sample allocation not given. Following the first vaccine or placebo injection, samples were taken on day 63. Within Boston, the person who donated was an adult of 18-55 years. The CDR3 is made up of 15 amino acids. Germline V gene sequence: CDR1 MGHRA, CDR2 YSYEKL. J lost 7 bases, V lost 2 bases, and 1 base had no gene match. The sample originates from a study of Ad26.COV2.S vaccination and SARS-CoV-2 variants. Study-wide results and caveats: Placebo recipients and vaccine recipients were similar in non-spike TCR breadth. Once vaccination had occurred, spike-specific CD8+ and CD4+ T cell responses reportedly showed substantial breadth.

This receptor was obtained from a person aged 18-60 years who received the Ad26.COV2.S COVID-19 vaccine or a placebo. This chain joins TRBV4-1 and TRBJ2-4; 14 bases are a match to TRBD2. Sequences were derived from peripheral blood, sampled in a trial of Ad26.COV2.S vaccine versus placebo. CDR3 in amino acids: CASSQRLAGGNIQYF. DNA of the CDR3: TGCGCCAGCAGCCAAAGACTAGCGGGAGGGAACATTCAGTACTTC.